The 26 T cell receptor beta chains in this list originate from one sample, sequenced in a study of T cells in Graves' hyperthyroidism and ophthalmopathy (dated by TCRdb to about 2019). Library prep was done by multiplex PCR. The instrument was an Illumina HiSeq 2000. TCR beta CDR3 regions were amplified from RNA transcripts. For the first round of RT-PCR on the TCR CDR3, the HTBI primer set was used together with the Qiagen OneStep RT-PCR kit. TCRdb reran the public reads through fastp at Q25 and MiXCR, keeping productive beta chains. Rows merge per CDR3 protein into single entries with the most common DNA and genes. This sample lists more than 300,000 distinct CDR3 sequences; approximately 18% were detected once. Clones ranked in the top ten supply 34% of the sample. Sequences were obtained from blood. Receptors were obtained from a woman in her 30s with Graves' hyperthyroidism that later progressed to Graves' ophthalmopathy.

This chain's CDR3 is CAISVTSGRGETQYF. The DNA of the CDR3 is TGTGCCATCAGTGTGACTAGCGGGAGAGGGGAGACCCAGTACTTC. The V and J genes are TRBV10-3 and TRBJ2-5; 12 bases map to TRBD2. The CDR3 loop spans 15 amino acids. V trimming: 4 bases; J trimming: 5 bases; junction bases outside the gene matches: 5. Germline V gene data show CDR1 as ENHRY and CDR2 as SYGVKD.

In its sample, this clonotype was seen many times. The chain recombines TRBV24-1 with TRBJ2-2, with D perhaps given as TRBD1 or TRBD2 (6 bases each). Germline V gives CDR1 KGHDR, CDR2 SFDVKD. The CDR3 extends over 18 amino acids. The ends were cut back, 3 bases at V and 4 bases at J, with 20 bases in the middle. The CDR3 region is CATSDPAGVGGATGELFF. The DNA of the CDR3 is TGTGCCACCAGTGATCCAGCGGGCGTCGGGGGCGCCACCGGGGAGCTGTTTTTT.

This clonotype was counted at least ten times. The V and J genes are TRBV20-1 and TRBJ2-7; 7 nucleotides line up with TRBD2. CDR3 length: 13 amino acids. The V gene's germline CDR1 is DFQATT and CDR2 SNEGSKA (reference sequence). Trimming at V came to 2 bases and at J to 5 bases, leaving 6 bases not matched to a gene. CDR3 sequence reads: CSARTLAAHEQYF. In DNA, the CDR3 is TGCAGTGCTAGAACTCTAGCGGCCCACGAGCAGTACTTC.

This clonotype has just one count. With a much larger clone just one base away, this may be a read error. CDR3 DNA: TGCGCCAGCAGTGAGTCTAGCGGGGTCTACGAGCGGTACTTC. Encoded protein: CASSESSGVYERYF. This rearrangement joins TRBV10-2 to TRBJ2-7; 8 bases line up with TRBD2. The germline V gene encodes CDR1 WSHSY and CDR2 SAAADI. This CDR3 region has 14 residues.

At least ten counts were recorded for this clonotype. The rearrangement joins TRBV6-1 to TRBJ1-2, with D uncertain. This CDR3 region has 14 residues. V dropped 4 bases and J dropped 4 bases, with 13 bases sitting between them. Germline-derived CDR1 and CDR2 are MNHNS and SASEGT. In DNA, the CDR3 is TGTGCCAGCAGTGGCTCCCTAGACCCCTATGGCTACACCTTC. Amino acids: CASSGSLDPYGYTF.

Many counts were recorded for this clonotype. The chain joins TRBV20-1 to TRBJ2-1; 15 nucleotides match TRBD2. The trim removed 5 bases at V and 8 bases at J, leaving 19 bases unmatched. This CDR3 comprises 19 residues. The V gene's germline CDR1 is DFQATT and CDR2 SNEGSKA (reference sequence). The DNA of the CDR3 is TGCAGTGCTGGATCCCTCCGGACTAGCGGGGGGGCCAATACAGATGAGCAGTTCTTC. Translated: CSAGSLRTSGGANTDEQFF.

The chain combines TRBV28 with TRBJ2-7, with D perhaps TRBD1 (5 bases). CDR3 length: 14 residues. V was pared by 2 bases and J by 2 bases, with 10 bases between. CDR1 MDHEN and CDR2 SYDVKM come from the germline V gene. CDR3 in DNA: TGTGCCAGCAGTTTAAACAGGCCCCCCTACGAGCAGTACTTC. Encoded protein: CASSLNRPPYEQYF.

This clonotype was observed many times. The J gene is TRBJ1-4, the V gene TRBV28; TRBD1 might be the D (5 bases). The V end lost 8 bases, the J end lost 0 bases, and 10 bases lay between the germline ends. The CDR3 is 14 amino acids. The germline gives CDR1 MDHEN, CDR2 SYDVKM. CDR3 protein: CASLDSATNEKLFF. In DNA, the CDR3 is TGTGCCAGCTTAGACAGCGCAACTAATGAAAAACTGTTTTTT.

Regarding this clonotype: A much larger clone differs by one base, so this may be a read error. The conserved closing phenylalanine or tryptophan is absent in this CDR3, likely reflecting a read error. The chain carries TRBV14 and TRBJ1-1; possible D gene TRBD1, 6 bases. CDR3 length equals 15 residues. Germline lookup yields CDR1 SGHDN and CDR2 FVKESK. V lost 1 base, J lost 1 base, and 10 bases lay in between. CDR3 region: CASSQGVQGNTEAFV. The CDR3 nucleotides read TGTGCCAGCAGCCAAGGGGTACAGGGGAACACTGAAGCTTTCGTT.

The chain is built from TRBV7-9 and TRBJ2-1; D is uncertain. This CDR3 spans 13 amino acids. V lost 3 bases and J 7 bases, leaving 10 bases between the germline ends. Per germline, CDR1 SEHNR and CDR2 FQNEAQ (reference sequence). This CDR3 reads CASSFRSPNEQFF. The CDR3 DNA sequence: TGTGCCAGCAGCTTCAGGAGCCCTAATGAGCAGTTCTTC.

The genes are TRBV13 and TRBJ2-2; 10 nucleotides match TRBD1. The V gene's germline CDR1 is PRHDT and CDR2 FYEKMQ (reference sequence). This CDR3 comprises 14 residues. V dropped 6 bases and J dropped 7; count of bases not matched to a gene: 5. CDR3 DNA: TGTGCCAGCAGAATGGGACAGGGGAACGGGGAGCTGTTTTTT. This gives the protein CASRMGQGNGELFF.

The chain carries TRBV19 and TRBJ2-3; D possibly corresponds to TRBD2 (6 bases). Germline lookup yields CDR1 LNHDA and CDR2 SQIVND (reference sequence). This CDR3 has 18 amino acids. V gave up 5 bases and J gave up 1 base, with 22 bases separating them. CDR3 protein: CASSPPLGDSGRTDTQYF. The CDR3 DNA reads TGTGCCAGTAGTCCCCCCCTGGGGGATAGCGGACGCACAGATACGCAGTATTTT.

This clonotype has at least ten counts. The rearrangement links TRBV30 to TRBJ2-5; 8 bases fit TRBD1. The V gene end was trimmed by 2 bases and the J gene end by 4 bases; junction bases not matched to a gene: 12. This CDR3 region has 16 residues. Germline V gives CDR1 GTSNPN, CDR2 SVGIG (reference sequence). The CDR3 here is CAWSTRPRGRGETQYF. DNA of the CDR3: TGTGCCTGGAGTACGCGACCCAGGGGGCGCGGAGAGACCCAGTACTTC.

This clonotype occurred a few times. The J gene is TRBJ2-5, the V gene TRBV9, with 9 bases aligning to TRBD2. The trim removed 0 bases at V and 7 bases at J, leaving 7 bases unmatched. CDR3 length equals 15 residues. CDR1 is SGDLS and CDR2 is YYNGEE in the germline V gene. CDR3 nucleotides: TGTGCCAGCAGCGTAGAACTAGCGGGTCAGGGGACCCAGTACTTC. It is translated as CASSVELAGQGTQYF.

This clonotype was counted at least ten times. The rearrangement uses TRBV28 and TRBJ2-1, with TRBD2 matching over 10 bases. Germline-derived CDR1 and CDR2 are MDHEN and SYDVKM. CDR3 size: 18 residues. V shed 5 bases and J 5 bases; nucleotides not matched to a gene: 15. CDR3 region: CASSGPNLLAGRHNEQFF. DNA for the CDR3: TGTGCCAGCAGTGGCCCAAACCTACTAGCGGGGAGACACAATGAGCAGTTCTTC. Full variable domain (rest looked up from reference TRBV28 and TRBJ2-1): DVKVTQSSRYLVKRTGEKVFLECVQDMDHENMFWYRQDPGLGLRLIYFSYDVKMKEKGDIPEGYSVSREKKERFSLILESASTNQTSMYLCASSGPNLLAGRHNEQFFGPGTRLTVL.

This clonotype was observed many times. V gene TRBV20-1 combines with J gene TRBJ2-7; D might be TRBD1 (5 bases). Germline V gives CDR1 DFQATT, CDR2 SNEGSKA (reference sequence). The CDR3 totals 15 residues. V dropped 3 bases and J dropped 0 bases, with 15 bases sitting between them. The CDR3 nucleotides read TGCAGTGCTAGCCCCCTGGACACACTCTCCTACGAGCAGTACTTC. Translating it yields CSASPLDTLSYEQYF.

On this clonotype itself: A much bigger clone sits one base away, suggesting this may be a read error. The genes are TRBV28 and TRBJ2-7; the D gene is possibly TRBD1 (6 bases). Germline loops: CDR1 MDHEN, CDR2 SYDVKM. V was cut by 8 bases and J by 6 bases, with 17 bases left in between. The CDR3 runs 13 residues. CDR3 bases: TGTGCCAGCCGGCCGTGGGGGCAGGCCGAGCAGTACTTC. This codes for CASRPWGQAEQYF. The full variable domain, with the rest looked up from reference TRBV28 and TRBJ2-7, is DVKVTQSSRYLVKRTGEKVFLECVQDMDHENMFWYRQDPGLGLRLIYFSYDVKMKEKGDIPEGYSVSREKKERFSLILESASTNQTSMYLCASRPWGQAEQYFGPGTRLTVT.

Many counts were recorded for this clonotype. The chain couples TRBV7-9 to TRBJ1-2; TRBD1 aligns across 10 bases. V was pared by 3 bases and J by 6 bases, with 4 bases of the junction left unmatched. The CDR3 is made up of 14 amino acids. CDR1 and CDR2 from the germline V gene are SEHNR and FQNEAQ (reference sequence). The CDR3 nucleotides are TGTGCCAGCAGCTTGGACAGGGGGGTGCATGGCTACACCTTC. Its protein product is CASSLDRGVHGYTF. Using reference TRBV7-9 and TRBJ1-2 for the parts outside the CDR3, the full variable domain is DTGVSQNPRHKITKRGQNVTFRCDPISEHNRLYWYRQTLGQGPEFLTYFQNEAQLEKSRLLSDRFSAERPKGSFSTLEIQRTEQGDSAMYLCASSLDRGVHGYTFGSGTRLTVV.

V usage is TRBV15 and J usage is TRBJ2-3; possibly TRBD1 for D (6 bases). The CDR3 is 16 amino acids. Trimming left V 1 base short and J 0 bases short, with 11 bases between. The germline V gene has CDR1 LNHNV and CDR2 YYDKDF (reference sequence). CDR3 nucleotide sequence: TGTGCCACCAGCAGAGTACCAGGGGCTAGCACAGATACGCAGTATTTT. This gives the protein CATSRVPGASTDTQYF.

This clonotype was seen ten or more times. V is TRBV7-8 and J is TRBJ1-2, with 8 bases matching TRBD1. Losses at the gene ends were 6 bases for V and 7 bases for J; bases not matched to a gene: 7. Germline CDR1 SGHVS, CDR2 FQNEAQ. This CDR3 is 13 amino acids long. The CDR3 nucleotides read TGTGCCAGCAGGACGACAGGGGATTCTGGCTACACCTTC. Its translation: CASRTTGDSGYTF.

In this sample, this clonotype turned up many times. The rearrangement links TRBV20-1 to TRBJ2-1; D is possibly TRBD1 (6 bases). The germline V gene encodes CDR1 DFQATT and CDR2 SNEGSKA (reference sequence). Trimming removed 3 bases from V and 9 bases from J, with 21 bases in between. This CDR3 spans 15 amino acids. In DNA, the CDR3 is TGCAGTGCTAGTTCTTCCCGTCAGGGGTTTAGTGAGCAGTTCTTC. Protein sequence: CSASSSRQGFSEQFF.

V and J are TRBV6-1 and TRBJ2-3; TRBD1 matches 9 bases. The J segment lost 0 bases and the V segment lost 7 bases, leaving 8 bases of the junction unmatched. Looked up from germline, CDR1 is MNHNS and CDR2 is SASEGT. This CDR3 spans 16 amino acids. The CDR3 coding sequence is TGTGCCAGCACCTTAAGGGGGACAGGGAGCACAGATACGCAGTATTTT. Translating it yields CASTLRGTGSTDTQYF.

This clonotype was seen ten or more times. The CDR3, as DNA: TGTGCCAGCAGTTACGGGACAGGGAACGAGCAGTACTTC. Translating it yields CASSYGTGNEQYF. The V and J genes are TRBV11-2 and TRBJ2-7; 9 bases map to TRBD1. The germline V gene encodes CDR1 SGHAT and CDR2 FQNNGV. CDR3 length: 13 residues. V lost 6 bases to trimming and J lost 5 bases; unmatched junction nucleotides: 5.

In its sample, this clonotype was seen many times. The chain uses TRBV7-9 and TRBJ2-3; 8 bases agree with TRBD2. The ends lost 4 bases at V and 9 bases at J; junction bases unmatched: 3. The germline CDR1 and CDR2 sequences are SEHNR and FQNEAQ (reference sequence). The CDR3 has 12 amino acids. DNA for the CDR3: TGTGCCAGCAGCTCGCCTAGCGGGACGCAGTATTTT. It specifies CASSSPSGTQYF.

The chain employs TRBV5-1 and TRBJ1-4; the match to TRBD1 covers 7 bases. Germline-derived CDR1 and CDR2 are SGHRS and YFSETQ. J gave up 5 bases and V 2 bases, and 6 bases lay outside the gene matches. The CDR3 contains 15 residues. DNA of the CDR3: TGCGCCAGCAGCTTTCTACAGGGGCCCAATGAAAAACTGTTTTTT. It specifies CASSFLQGPNEKLFF.

This clonotype came up many times. The V and J genes are TRBV28 and TRBJ2-1, with D possibly matching TRBD2 (6 bases). Trimming removed 1 base at V and 0 bases at J, with 7 bases between. CDR3 length: 15 residues. Per germline, CDR1 MDHEN and CDR2 SYDVKM. The CDR3 protein is CASSLSGSSYNEQFF. The CDR3 coding sequence is TGTGCCAGCAGTTTATCCGGGAGCTCCTACAATGAGCAGTTCTTC.